The clone carrying this TCR beta chain has a count of ten or more. Libraries of TCR beta came from iRepertoire HTBI primers plus Arm-PCR of CDR3 regions. TCRdb analysed the multiplex PCR reads with MiXCR anew, one entry per CDR3 protein. The repertoire holds about 450,000 distinct CDR3 sequences, around 15% seen once, with under 20% in the top ten. Time point: newly diagnosed GD, antithyroid drugs for less than 3 months. The TCR library used RNA extracted from PBMCs. It was an endocrinology department in Xi'an, China, that provided the patients. These data come from a study of regulatory T cells in long-lasting Graves disease. The CDR3 has 16 amino acids. V lost 4 bases and J lost 4; bases outside the gene matches: 7. Germline V CDR1 and CDR2: MNHNS, SASEGT. These data were likewise used in another study, on T cells in Graves' hyperthyroidism and ophthalmopathy. That report adds: Orbital computed tomography, thyroid ultrasound, serum thyroxine and TRAb, and clinical symptoms together informed the diagnoses. First-round RT-PCR with HTBI primers amplified the TCR CDR3 region.

Sequences were derived from peripheral blood mononuclear cells (PBMCs), sampled at new diagnosis, from a patient treated with antithyroid drugs. V usage is TRBV6-1 and J usage is TRBJ2-7; 13 nucleotides line up with TRBD2. This TCR came from a woman between 50 and 59 years old with Graves disease. This CDR3 is CASSGTSGSTRYEQYF. In DNA, the CDR3 is TGTGCCAGCAGTGGGACTAGCGGGAGTACGAGATACGAGCAGTACTTC.